This paragraph reports one TCR beta chain. Its antigen target is currently unknown. Nothing much larger sits one base from this clone, and base qualities are not available. TCRbeta CDR3 regions were amplified from genomic DNA using the immunoSEQ Assay, a bias-controlled multiplex PCR. On the authors' methods: The number of nucleated cells in each sample was estimated by amplification of reference gene primers within the assay. Sequence reads were collapsed and filtered to measure the absolute abundance of every unique TCRbeta CDR3 rearrangement. For each sample, productive Simpson clonality was calculated as the square root of Simpson's diversity index across productive rearrangements. Not all clones reach the TCRdb copy of this immuneACCESS table, which keeps in-frame sequences only. Checked studies attribute under half of the gap to unresolved V genes and leave the rest unexplained. V and J calls and clone size are given by that table; D and trimming were obtained from the DNA. Within this sample are about 60,000 clones, with about 82% of them counted one time only. The ten largest clones take up under 50% of the sample.

The data originate from a study of blood T cell repertoires in COVID-19 (dated by TCRdb to between 2020 and 2021). With regard to the full study: Samples covering the acute and convalescent phases of COVID-19 were provided by collaborators in the United States, Italy and Spain. The sample metadata nearly always contained a de-identified subject ID, COVID-19 status, age in years and sex. A freely available public database, intended as a resource for researchers studying the immune response to SARS-CoV-2, is where the repertoires were released. The material from the prospective study consisted of cDNA or gDNA derived from T cells, B-cell-depleted T cells, or PBMCs. Where HLA class I and class II types were available, the types were taken from metadata supplied by the sample provider, not from assay-based typing. Samples came from the ongoing ImmuneRACE study (first 160 participants) plus 1,254 subjects from 6 global collaborators. Subjects who had been exposed to COVID-19, were actively infected with it, or had recovered from it provided the deeply sampled blood TCRbeta repertoires that made up the dataset.

Whole blood was collected in K2EDTA tubes by collaborating institutions according to the institutions' own protocols. For TCRbeta analysis, collaborators shipped samples as frozen whole blood, isolated PBMCs, or DNA extracted from either of those sample types. Broad study findings and their caveats: The quantity of clinical and demographic metadata differed by source and by participant and was supplied without curation.

V loses 4 bases of germline sequence and J loses 0 bases, and the interval between the two ends is 9 bases. Taken from cysteine to phenylalanine, the CDR3 has 14 residues. The CDR3 DNA has 42 bases and is translated from base 1. The germline V gene (reference sequence) supplies CDR1 LNHDA and CDR2 SQIVND. The sequence was obtained from a human donor in a cohort sampled during active COVID-19. Source material: peripheral blood. The chain employs TRBV19 and TRBJ1-1; TRBD1 is possibly the D segment (5 matching bases). Read as DNA, the sequence is TGTGCCAGTAGTACAGGGTGGATGAACACTGAAGCTTTCTTT. This codes for CASSTGWMNTEAFF.